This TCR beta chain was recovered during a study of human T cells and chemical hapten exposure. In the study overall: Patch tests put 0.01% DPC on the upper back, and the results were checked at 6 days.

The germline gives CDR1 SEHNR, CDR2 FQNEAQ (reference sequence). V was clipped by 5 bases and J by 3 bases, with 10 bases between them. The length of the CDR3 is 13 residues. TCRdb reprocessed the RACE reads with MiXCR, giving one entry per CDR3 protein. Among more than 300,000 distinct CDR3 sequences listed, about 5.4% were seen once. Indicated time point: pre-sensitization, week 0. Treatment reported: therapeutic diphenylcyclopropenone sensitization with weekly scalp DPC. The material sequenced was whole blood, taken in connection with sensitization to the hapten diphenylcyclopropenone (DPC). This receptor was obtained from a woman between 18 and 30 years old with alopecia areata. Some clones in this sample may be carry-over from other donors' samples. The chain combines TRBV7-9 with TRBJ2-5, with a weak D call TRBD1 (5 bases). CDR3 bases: TGTGCCAGCAGCCCAGGACAAAAAGAGACCCAGTACTTC. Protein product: CASSPGQKETQYF.